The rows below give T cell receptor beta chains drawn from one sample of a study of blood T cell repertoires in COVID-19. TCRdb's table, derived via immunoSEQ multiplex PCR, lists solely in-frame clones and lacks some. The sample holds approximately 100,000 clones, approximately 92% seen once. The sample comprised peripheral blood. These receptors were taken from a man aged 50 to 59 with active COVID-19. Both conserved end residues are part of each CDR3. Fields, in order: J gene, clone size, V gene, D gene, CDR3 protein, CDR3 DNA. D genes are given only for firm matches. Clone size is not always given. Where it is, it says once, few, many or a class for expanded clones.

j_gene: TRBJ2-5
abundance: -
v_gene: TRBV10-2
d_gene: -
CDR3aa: CASRNEGQHRETQYF
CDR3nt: TGCGCCAGCAGAAATGAAGGACAGCACCGAGAGACCCAGTACTTC

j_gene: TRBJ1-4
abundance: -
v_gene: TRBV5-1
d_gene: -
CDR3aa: CASSPDSKNEKLFF
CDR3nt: TGCGCCAGCAGCCCGGACAGTAAAAATGAAAAACTGTTTTTT

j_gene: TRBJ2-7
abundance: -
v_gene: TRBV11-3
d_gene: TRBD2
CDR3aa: CASSLPDWGAGETHEQYF
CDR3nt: TGTGCCAGCAGCTTACCCGATTGGGGCGCGGGGGAGACCCACGAGCAGTACTTC

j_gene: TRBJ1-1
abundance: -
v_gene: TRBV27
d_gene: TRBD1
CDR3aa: CASSLARQGNTEAFF
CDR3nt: TGTGCCAGCAGTTTAGCCCGACAGGGAAACACTGAAGCTTTCTTT

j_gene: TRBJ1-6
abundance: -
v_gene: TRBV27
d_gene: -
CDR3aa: CASSHTRDTPNSPLHF
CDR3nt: TGTGCCAGCAGCCATACCCGGGACACTCCCAATTCACCCCTCCACTTT

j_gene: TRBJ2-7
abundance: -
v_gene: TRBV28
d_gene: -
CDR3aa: CASTQGPAEYLYEQYF
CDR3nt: TGTGCCAGCACTCAGGGGCCCGCCGAATACCTCTACGAGCAGTACTTC

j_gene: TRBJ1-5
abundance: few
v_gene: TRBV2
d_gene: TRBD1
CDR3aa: CASSETRQGPQPQHF
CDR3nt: TGTGCCAGCAGTGAAACACGACAGGGCCCTCAGCCCCAGCATTTT

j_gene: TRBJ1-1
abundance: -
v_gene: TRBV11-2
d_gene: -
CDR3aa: CASSLATGIGEAFF
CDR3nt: TGTGCCAGCAGCTTAGCCACAGGGATAGGTGAAGCTTTCTTT

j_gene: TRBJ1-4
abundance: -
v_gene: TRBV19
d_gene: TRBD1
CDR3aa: CASSSPQGVREKLFF
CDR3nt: TGTGCCAGTAGTTCGCCCCAGGGGGTCCGTGAAAAACTGTTTTTT

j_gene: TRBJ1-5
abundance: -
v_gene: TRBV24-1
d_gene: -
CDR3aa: CATSDKQINQPQHF
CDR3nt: TGTGCCACCAGTGACAAACAGATAAATCAGCCCCAGCATTTT

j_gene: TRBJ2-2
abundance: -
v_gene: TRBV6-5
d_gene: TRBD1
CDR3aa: CASRPGTGDAGELFF
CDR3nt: TGTGCCAGCAGGCCCGGCACAGGGGACGCCGGGGAGCTGTTTTTT

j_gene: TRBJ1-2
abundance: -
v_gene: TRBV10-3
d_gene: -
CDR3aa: CAISRGNGYTF
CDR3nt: TGTGCCATCAGCAGGGGAAATGGCTACACCTTC

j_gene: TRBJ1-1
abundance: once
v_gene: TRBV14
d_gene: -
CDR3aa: CASSQDRRGAFF
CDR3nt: TGTGCCAGCAGCCAAGATCGACGGGGAGCTTTCTTT

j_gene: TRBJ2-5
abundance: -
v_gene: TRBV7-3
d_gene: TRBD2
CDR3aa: CASSLTAGRGQETQYF
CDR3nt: TGTGCCAGCAGCTTAACGGCGGGGAGGGGCCAAGAGACCCAGTACTTC

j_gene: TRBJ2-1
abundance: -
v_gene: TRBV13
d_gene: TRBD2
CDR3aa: CASSSYNLLAGGRDEQFF
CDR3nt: TGTGCCAGCAGCTCCTATAACCTACTAGCGGGAGGGCGGGATGAGCAGTTCTTC

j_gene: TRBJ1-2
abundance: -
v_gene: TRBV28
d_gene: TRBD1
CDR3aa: CASSSRGQALYGYTF
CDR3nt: TGTGCCAGCAGTTCGCGGGGACAGGCCCTCTATGGCTACACCTTC

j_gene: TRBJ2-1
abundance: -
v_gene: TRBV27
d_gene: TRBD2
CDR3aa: CASSLGLAGDRTYNEQFF
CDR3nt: TGTGCCAGCAGTTTAGGCCTAGCGGGAGATAGGACCTACAATGAGCAGTTCTTC

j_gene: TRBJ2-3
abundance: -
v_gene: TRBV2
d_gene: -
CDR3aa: CASVRTDTQYF
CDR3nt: TGTGCCAGCGTCAGAACAGATACGCAGTATTTT

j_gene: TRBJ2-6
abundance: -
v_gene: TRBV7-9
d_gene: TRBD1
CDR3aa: CASSDYDRVGANVLTF
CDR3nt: TGTGCCAGCAGCGATTACGACAGGGTTGGGGCCAACGTCCTGACTTTC

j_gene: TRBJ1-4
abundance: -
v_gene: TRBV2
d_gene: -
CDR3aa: CASSPEALDFNEKLFF
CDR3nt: TGTGCCAGCAGTCCAGAGGCCCTGGACTTTAATGAAAAACTGTTTTTT

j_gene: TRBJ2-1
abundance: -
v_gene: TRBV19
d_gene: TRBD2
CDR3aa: CASSIDRGSGGEQFF
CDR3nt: TGTGCCAGTAGTATAGATCGAGGTAGCGGGGGTGAGCAGTTCTTC

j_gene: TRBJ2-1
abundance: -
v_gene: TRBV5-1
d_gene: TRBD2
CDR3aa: CASSQTGLVYHEQFF
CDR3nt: TGCGCCAGCAGCCAGACGGGACTAGTTTACCATGAGCAGTTCTTC

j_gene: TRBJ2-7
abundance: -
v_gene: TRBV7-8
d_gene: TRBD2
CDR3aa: CASSLLAGVSYEQYF
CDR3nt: TGTGCCAGCAGCTTATTAGCGGGAGTGTCCTACGAGCAGTACTTC

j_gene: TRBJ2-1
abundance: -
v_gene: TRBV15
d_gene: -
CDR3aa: CATSRDIEQFF
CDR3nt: TGTGCCACCAGCAGAGATATTGAGCAGTTCTTC

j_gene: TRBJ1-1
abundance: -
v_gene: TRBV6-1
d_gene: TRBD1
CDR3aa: CASSASTGGLGTEAFF
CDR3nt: TGTGCCAGCAGTGCCTCCACAGGGGGCCTGGGTACTGAAGCTTTCTTT

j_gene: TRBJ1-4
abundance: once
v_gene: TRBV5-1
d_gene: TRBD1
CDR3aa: CASSSTGIGEKLFF
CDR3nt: TGCGCCAGCAGCTCGACAGGGATAGGTGAAAAACTGTTTTTT

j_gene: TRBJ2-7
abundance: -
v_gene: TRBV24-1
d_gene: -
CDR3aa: CATSESTIRFEQYF
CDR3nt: TGTGCCACCAGTGAATCGACTATTCGGTTCGAGCAGTACTTC

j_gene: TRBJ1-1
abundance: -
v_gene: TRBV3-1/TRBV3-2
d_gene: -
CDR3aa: CASSEGRSTEAFF
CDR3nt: TGTGCCAGCAGCGAGGGTCGGAGCACTGAAGCTTTCTTT

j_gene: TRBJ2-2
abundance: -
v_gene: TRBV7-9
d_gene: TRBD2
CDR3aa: CASSLVFRTSGSGGELFF
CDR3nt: TGTGCCAGCAGCTTAGTGTTTCGGACTAGCGGGAGCGGCGGGGAGCTGTTTTTT

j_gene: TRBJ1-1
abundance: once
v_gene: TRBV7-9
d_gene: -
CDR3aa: CASSLRGATEAFF
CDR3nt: TGTGCCAGCAGCTTACGGGGGGCAACTGAAGCTTTCTTT

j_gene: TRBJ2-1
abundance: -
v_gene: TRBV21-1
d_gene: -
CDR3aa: CASSKAGTGGCNEQFF
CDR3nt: TGTGCCAGCAGCAAAGCGGGGACAGGGGGCTGCAATGAGCAGTTCTTC

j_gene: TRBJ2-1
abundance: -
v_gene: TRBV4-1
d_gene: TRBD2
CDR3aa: CASSQIAGGVGSYNEQFF
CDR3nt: TGCGCCAGCAGCCAAATAGCGGGAGGGGTCGGGTCCTACAATGAGCAGTTCTTC